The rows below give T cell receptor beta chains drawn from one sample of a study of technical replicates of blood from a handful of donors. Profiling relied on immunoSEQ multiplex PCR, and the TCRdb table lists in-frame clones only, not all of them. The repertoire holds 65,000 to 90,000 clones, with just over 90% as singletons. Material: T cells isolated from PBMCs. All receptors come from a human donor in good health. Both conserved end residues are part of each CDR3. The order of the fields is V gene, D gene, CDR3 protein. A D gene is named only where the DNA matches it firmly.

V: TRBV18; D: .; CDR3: CASSTLGQPYYEQYF
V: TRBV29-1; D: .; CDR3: CSVEDQYSNQPQHF
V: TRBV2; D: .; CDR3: CASREDTPEAFF
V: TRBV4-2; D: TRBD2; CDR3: CASRLTWREGPGEQYF
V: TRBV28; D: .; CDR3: CATRGGGWGTGFTEAFF
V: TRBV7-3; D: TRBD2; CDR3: CASSPLAGGSGELFF
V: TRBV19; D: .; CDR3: CASSIIGSGRNEQFF
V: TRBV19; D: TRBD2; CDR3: CASSISSGKYNEQFF
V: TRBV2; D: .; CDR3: CASTLQGDTEAFF
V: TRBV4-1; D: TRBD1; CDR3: CASSQVPRGNYGYTF
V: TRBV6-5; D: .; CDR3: CASSYSQDYGYTF
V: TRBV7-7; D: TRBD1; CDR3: CASSLGQGRGNTIYF
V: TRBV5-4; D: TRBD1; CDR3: CASSNGVGGVETQYF
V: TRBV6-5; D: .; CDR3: CASSYSFGLGYTF
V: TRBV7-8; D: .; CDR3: CASSLYSPRTGGNTIYF
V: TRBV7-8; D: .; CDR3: CASSLDGGPQPQHF
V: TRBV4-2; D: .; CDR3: CASSQVRADYEQYF
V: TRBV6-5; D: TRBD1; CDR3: CASSRNRDRGSEQYF
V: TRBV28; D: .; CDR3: CASSPGGGRGYNEQFF
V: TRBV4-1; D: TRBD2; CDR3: CASSPTSAETQYF
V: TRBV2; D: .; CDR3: CASRKSGGELFF
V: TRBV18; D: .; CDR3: CASSPPDKSSYNEQFF
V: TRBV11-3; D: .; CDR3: CASRLNMNTEAFF
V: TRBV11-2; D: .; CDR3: CASSPYSDTRYYEQYF
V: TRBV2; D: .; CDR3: CASSPQEYEQYF
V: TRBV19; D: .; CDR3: CASSADSLNQPQHF
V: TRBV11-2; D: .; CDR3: CASSWPMDRMNTEAFF